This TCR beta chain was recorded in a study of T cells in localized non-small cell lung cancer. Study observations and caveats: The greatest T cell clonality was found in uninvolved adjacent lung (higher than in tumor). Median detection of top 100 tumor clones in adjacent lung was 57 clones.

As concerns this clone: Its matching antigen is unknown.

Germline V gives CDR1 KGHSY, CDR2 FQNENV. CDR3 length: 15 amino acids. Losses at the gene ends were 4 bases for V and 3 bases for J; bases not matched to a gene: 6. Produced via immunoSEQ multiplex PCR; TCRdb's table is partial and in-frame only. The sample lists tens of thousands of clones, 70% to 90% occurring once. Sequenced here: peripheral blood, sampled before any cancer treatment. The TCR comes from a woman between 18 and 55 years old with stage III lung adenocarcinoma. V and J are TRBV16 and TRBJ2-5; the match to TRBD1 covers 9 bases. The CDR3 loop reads CASSLPGTGKETQYF. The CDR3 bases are TGTGCCAGCAGCCTACCCGGGACAGGGAAAGAGACCCAGTACTTC.